This T cell receptor beta chain was captured in a study of T cell responses to AZD1222 COVID-19 vaccine. Points from the study as a whole: The study identified only five to seven AZD1222 recipients as seropositive at baseline. CD4 TCRs covered the whole spike, strongest at regions 160-218 and 743-854. Recipients of two AZD1222 doses showed rising Spike-specific TCR breadth and depth.

The protocol was immunoSEQ multiplex PCR, while the TCRdb copy is restricted to in-frame clones and leaves out a portion. The data contain around 100,000 clones, about 88% of them seen just once; the ten biggest clones take up about 19%. Trimming removed 1 base at V and 2 bases at J, with 5 bases between. CDR1 LNHNV and CDR2 YYDKDF come from the germline V gene (reference sequence). The length of the CDR3 is 13 residues. To note about this clone: Its antigen is unidentified.

Here the sequenced sample was peripheral blood, taken on day 0 of AZD1222 vaccination. The chain links TRBV15 to TRBJ1-1; D unclear. This TCR derives from an adult in good health. The CDR3 coding sequence is TGTGCCACCAGCAGAGGAGTCAACACTGAAGCTTTCTTT. Protein product: CATSRGVNTEAFF. Drawing the rest from reference TRBV15 and TRBJ1-1, the complete variable domain is DAMVIQNPRYQVTQFGKPVTLSCSQTLNHNVMYWYQQKSSQAPKLLFHYYDKDFNNEADTPDNFQSRRPNTSFCFLDIRSPGLGDTAMYLCATSRGVNTEAFFGQGTRLTVV.